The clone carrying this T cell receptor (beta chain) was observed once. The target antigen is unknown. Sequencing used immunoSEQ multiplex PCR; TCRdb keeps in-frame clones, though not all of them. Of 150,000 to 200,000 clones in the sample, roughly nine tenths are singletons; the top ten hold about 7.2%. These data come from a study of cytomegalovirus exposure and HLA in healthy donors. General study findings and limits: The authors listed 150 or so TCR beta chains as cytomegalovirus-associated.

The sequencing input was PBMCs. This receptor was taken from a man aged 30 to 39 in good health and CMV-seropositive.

The CDR3: CASSFPPGQGLLEQYF. The CDR3 nucleotides read TGTGCCAGCAGCTTCCCCCCGGGACAGGGGCTACTCGAGCAGTACTTC. The chain joins TRBV11-3 to TRBJ2-7, with TRBD1 matching 10 bases. Germline values: CDR1 SGHNT, CDR2 YENEEA. V dropped 3 bases and J dropped 6; count of bases not matched to a gene: 11. The CDR3 is 16 residues long.